This TCR beta chain was recovered during a study of metastatic and nonmetastatic thyroid tumors. Study-wide results and limits: Malignant thyroid tumors reportedly had TCR beta diversity that was significantly higher than in benign nodules, in blood and tumor.

In the authors' methods: A papillary thyroid cancer distant-metastasis classifier was built from CDR3 differences across clinicopathological groups. TCRdb redid the clone calls on the PCR reads using MiXCR. The authors' filters were not applied to this entry. In the table there are fewer than 70,000 clones, 25% to 35% of which are singletons. Worth noting for this clone: Its cognate antigen is unknown.

Until they underwent thyroid surgery, no patient had received any treatment. CDR3 length equals 14 residues. Trimming removed 4 bases from V and 4 bases from J, with 17 bases in between. The germline gives CDR1 DFQATT, CDR2 SNEGSKA (reference sequence). Sequences were obtained from blood. V and J are TRBV20-1 and TRBJ2-7, with D possibly called TRBD1 or TRBD2 (5 bases each). The source of this sequence is a female donor with papillary thyroid cancer or a benign thyroid nodule (not recorded which). Some clones in this sample may be carry-over from other donors' samples. The CDR3 protein is CSAMPLGEWYEQYF. CDR3 nucleotide sequence: TGCAGTGCTATGCCCCTGGGGGAGTGGTACGAGCAGTACTTC.